This TCR beta chain was sequenced during a study of T cell responses to AZD1222 COVID-19 vaccine. Study-wide results and limits: Spike-specific TCR depth and breadth grew after two AZD1222 doses.

About this clone: Its target is not known.

The germline V and J ends were trimmed by 5 bases and 3 bases, with 8 bases remaining between them. The germline CDR1 and CDR2 sequences are SEHNR and FQNEAQ (reference sequence). This CDR3 contains 12 residues. Profiling relied on immunoSEQ multiplex PCR, and the TCRdb table lists in-frame clones only, not all of them. The sample contains under 95,000 clones, roughly 90% of which appear only once. This rearrangement joins TRBV7-9 to TRBJ2-7; D is unclear. Sequenced material: peripheral blood, taken 28 days after the second AZD1222 dose. The clonotype comes from an adult who received the AZD1222 COVID-19 vaccine. The CDR3, as DNA: TGTGCCAGCAGCGAGACCGGCTACGAGCAGTACTTC. Its translation is CASSETGYEQYF.